This T cell receptor beta chain was found in a study of blood T cell repertoires in COVID-19. Study summary: The origin of the acute and convalescent COVID-19 samples was the United States, Italy and Spain. Sample material is recorded as cDNA or gDNA derived from T cells, B-cell-depleted T cells, or PBMCs.

The repertoire was sequenced with immunoSEQ multiplex PCR; TCRdb's copy has only in-frame clones and lacks some. The sample includes 150,000 to 200,000 clones, 82% of them seen just once. This study enrolled people aged 18 to 89 from approximately 25 US geographic areas. Grouping used clinical history reported by participants in a survey and questionnaire. After removal of 7 bases from V and 8 bases from J, the junction contained 16 bases not matched to a gene. Germline loops: CDR1 SGHTA, CDR2 FQGNSA. The CDR3 totals 16 residues. The clonotype originates from an older woman with acute COVID-19. The sample comprised PBMCs or T cells enriched from blood (not recorded which). The gene calls are TRBV7-2 and TRBJ1-2, with 10 bases aligning to TRBD1. CDR3 sequence reads: CASTATPTGGHGGYTF. The DNA of the CDR3 is TGTGCCAGCACTGCCACCCCGACAGGGGGCCATGGAGGCTACACCTTC. Full variable domain (rest looked up from reference TRBV7-2 and TRBJ1-2): GAGVSQSPSNKVTEKGKDVELRCDPISGHTALYWYRQSLGQGLEFLIYFQGNSAPDKSGLPSDRFSAERTGGSVSTLTIQRTQQEDSAVYLCASTATPTGGHGGYTFGSGTRLTVV.